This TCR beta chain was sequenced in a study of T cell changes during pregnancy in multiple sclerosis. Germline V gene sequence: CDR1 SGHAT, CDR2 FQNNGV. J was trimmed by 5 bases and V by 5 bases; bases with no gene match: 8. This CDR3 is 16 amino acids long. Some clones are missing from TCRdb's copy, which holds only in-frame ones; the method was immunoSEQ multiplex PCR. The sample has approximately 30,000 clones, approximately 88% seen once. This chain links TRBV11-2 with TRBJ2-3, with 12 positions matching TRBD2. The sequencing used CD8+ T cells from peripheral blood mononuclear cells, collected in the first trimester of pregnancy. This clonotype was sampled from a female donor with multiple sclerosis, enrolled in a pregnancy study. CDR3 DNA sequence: TGTGCCAGCAGCCTCCGACTAGCGGGGGATGTAGATACGCAGTATTTT. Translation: CASSLRLAGDVDTQYF.